This TCR beta chain stems from a study of blood T cell repertoires in COVID-19 (dated by TCRdb to 2018 to 2021). Broadly, across the study: Collaborator samples came from the United States, Italy and Spain and covered acute and convalescent phases of COVID-19. The material from the prospective study consisted of cDNA or gDNA derived from T cells, B-cell-depleted T cells, or PBMCs. Deeply sampled blood TCRbeta repertoires from subjects exposed to, actively infected with, or recovered from COVID-19 were included in the dataset. The repertoires were made available in a free public database intended to serve as a resource for research on the immune response to SARS-CoV-2. The samples were drawn from two sources: the first 160 participants of the ongoing ImmuneRACE study, and 1,000 to 1,500 subjects contributed by 6 global collaborators. The sample metadata nearly always contained a de-identified subject ID, COVID-19 status, age in years and sex. Where available, HLA class I and class II types were obtained from metadata supplied by the sample provider rather than from assay-based typing. What the study reported, not specific to this receptor: The quantity of clinical and demographic metadata differed by source and by participant and was supplied without curation.

TCRbeta CDR3 regions were amplified from genomic DNA by means of the immunoSEQ Assay, a bias-controlled multiplex PCR. The original pipeline was this. The number of nucleated cells in each sample was estimated by amplification of reference gene primers within the assay. To quantify the absolute abundance of each unique TCRbeta CDR3 rearrangement, sequence reads were collapsed and filtered. For each sample, productive Simpson clonality was calculated by taking the square root of Simpson's diversity index across productive rearrangements. TCRdb limited this immuneACCESS table to in-frame rearrangements with V and J called. A share of clones is missing; checked studies link under half to unresolved V genes, and the rest is unexplained. V, J and clone size are those of that table, while D and trimming were read from the DNA. Present in this sample are about 220,000 clones, roughly four fifths of which were seen just once. The ten largest clonotypes hold 5.2% of the sample.

One collaborating source in Seattle enrolled patients while the patients were actively infected and followed the patients over time throughout the course of disease. Whole blood was collected in K2EDTA tubes by collaborating institutions according to the institutions' own protocols. For TCRbeta analysis, collaborator samples were shipped as frozen whole blood, as isolated PBMCs, or as DNA extracted from either sample type. The CDR3 covers 13 residues, taking in both the cysteine and the phenylalanine. Only CDR3 DNA is held: 39 bases, read in frame from base 1. V is shortened by 4 bases, J by 5 bases, and the region joining them spans 11 bases. From a lookup of the germline V gene, CDR1 and CDR2 are MNHEY and SVGEGT. As for this clone: Its antigen specificity is not known. Qualities for individual bases were not recorded, and no much larger clone is one base off.

The chain joins TRBV6-2 or TRBV6-3 to TRBJ1-1; D gene: possibly TRBD1, on 6 matching bases. This TCR derives from a woman between 65 and 79 years old with COVID-19, enrolled during active disease. The specimen sequenced was peripheral blood. The CDR3: CASSSRGWTEAFF. The nucleotide sequence is TGTGCCAGCAGTTCCAGGGGTTGGACTGAAGCTTTCTTT.